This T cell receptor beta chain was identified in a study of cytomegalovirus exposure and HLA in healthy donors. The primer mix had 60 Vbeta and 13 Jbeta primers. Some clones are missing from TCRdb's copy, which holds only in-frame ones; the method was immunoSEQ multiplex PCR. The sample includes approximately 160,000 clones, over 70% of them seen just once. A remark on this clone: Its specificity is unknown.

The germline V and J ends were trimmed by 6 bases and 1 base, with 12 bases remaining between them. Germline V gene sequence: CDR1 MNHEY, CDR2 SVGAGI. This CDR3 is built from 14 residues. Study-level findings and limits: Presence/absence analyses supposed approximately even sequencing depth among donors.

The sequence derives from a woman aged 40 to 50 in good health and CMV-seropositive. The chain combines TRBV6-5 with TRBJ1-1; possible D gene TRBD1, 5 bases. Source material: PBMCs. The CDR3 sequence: CASRMSRENTEAFF. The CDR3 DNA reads TGTGCCAGCAGGATGAGCAGGGAGAACACTGAAGCTTTCTTT.